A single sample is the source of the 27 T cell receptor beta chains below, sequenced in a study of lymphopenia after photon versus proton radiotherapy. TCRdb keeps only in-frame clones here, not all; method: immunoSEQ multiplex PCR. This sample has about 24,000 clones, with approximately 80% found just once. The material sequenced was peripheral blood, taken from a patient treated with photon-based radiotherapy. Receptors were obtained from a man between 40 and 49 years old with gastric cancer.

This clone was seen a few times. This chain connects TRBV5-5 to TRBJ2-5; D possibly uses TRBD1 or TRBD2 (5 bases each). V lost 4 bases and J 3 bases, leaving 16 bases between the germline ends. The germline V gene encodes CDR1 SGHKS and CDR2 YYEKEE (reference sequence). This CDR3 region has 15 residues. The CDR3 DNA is TGTGCCAGCAGCCGGACTCACCAGGGTGAAGAGACCCAGTACTTC. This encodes CASSRTHQGEETQYF. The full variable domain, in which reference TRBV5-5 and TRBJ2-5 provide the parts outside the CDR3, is DAGVTQSPTHLIKTRGQQVTLRCSPISGHKSVSWYQQVLGQGPQFIFQYYEKEERGRGNFPDRFSARQFPNYSSELNVNALLLGDSALYLCASSRTHQGEETQYFGPGTRLLVL.

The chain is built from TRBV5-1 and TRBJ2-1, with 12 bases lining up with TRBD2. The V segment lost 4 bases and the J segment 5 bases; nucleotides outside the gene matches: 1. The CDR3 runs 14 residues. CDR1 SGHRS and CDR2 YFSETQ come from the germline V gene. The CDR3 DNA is TGCGCCAGCAGCCGACTAGCGGGGGACAATGAGCAGTTCTTC. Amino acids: CASSRLAGDNEQFF. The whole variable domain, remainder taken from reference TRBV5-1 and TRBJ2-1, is KAGVTQTPRYLIKTRGQQVTLSCSPISGHRSVSWYQQTPGQGLQFLFEYFSETQRNKGNFPGRFSGRQFSNSRSEMNVSTLELGDSALYLCASSRLAGDNEQFFGPGTRLTVL.

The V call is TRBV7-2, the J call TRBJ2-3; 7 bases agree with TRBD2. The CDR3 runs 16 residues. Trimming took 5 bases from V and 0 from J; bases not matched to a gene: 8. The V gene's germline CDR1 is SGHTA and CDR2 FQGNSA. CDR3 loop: CASSTGTKASTDTQYF. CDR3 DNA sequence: TGTGCCAGCAGCACCGGGACTAAAGCTAGCACAGATACGCAGTATTTT.

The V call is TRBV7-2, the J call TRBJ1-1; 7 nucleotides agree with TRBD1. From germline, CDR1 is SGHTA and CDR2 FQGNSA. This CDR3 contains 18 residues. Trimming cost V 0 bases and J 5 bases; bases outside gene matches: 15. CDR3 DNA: TGTGCCAGCAGCTTAGCGCTTACGGGACAGCTAATCCATACTGAAGCTTTCTTT. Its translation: CASSLALTGQLIHTEAFF. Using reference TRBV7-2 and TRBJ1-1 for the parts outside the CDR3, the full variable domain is GAGVSQSPSNKVTEKGKDVELRCDPISGHTALYWYRQSLGQGLEFLIYFQGNSAPDKSGLPSDRFSAERTGGSVSTLTIQRTQQEDSAVYLCASSLALTGQLIHTEAFFGQGTRLTVV.

Written as DNA, the CDR3 is TGTGCCAGCTCACCACAAGTCACCGGGGAGCTGTTTTTT. Residues: CASSPQVTGELFF. V and J are TRBV18 and TRBJ2-2; D remains ambiguous. Trimming took off 1 base at V and 4 bases at J, with 4 bases between the two ends. The CDR3 covers 13 residues. Germline loops: CDR1 KGHSH, CDR2 LQKENI. Variable domain in full (rest from reference TRBV18 and TRBJ2-2): NAGVMQNPRHLVRRRGQEARLRCSPMKGHSHVYWYRQLPEEGLKFMVYLQKENIIDESGMPKERFSAEFPKEGPSILRIQQVVRGDSAAYFCASSPQVTGELFFGEGSRLTVL.

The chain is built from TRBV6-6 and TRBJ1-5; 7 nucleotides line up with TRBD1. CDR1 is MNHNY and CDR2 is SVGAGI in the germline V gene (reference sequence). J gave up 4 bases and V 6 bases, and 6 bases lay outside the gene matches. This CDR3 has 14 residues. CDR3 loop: CASREGQLNQPQHF. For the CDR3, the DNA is TGTGCCAGCAGGGAGGGACAGTTAAATCAGCCCCAGCATTTT.

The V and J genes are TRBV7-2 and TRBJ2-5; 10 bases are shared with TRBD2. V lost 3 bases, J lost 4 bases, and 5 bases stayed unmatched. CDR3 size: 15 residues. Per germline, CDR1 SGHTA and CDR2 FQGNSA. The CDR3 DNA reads TGTGCCAGCAGCTTCCAAGCGGGGGGGCCAGAGACCCAGTACTTC. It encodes CASSFQAGGPETQYF.

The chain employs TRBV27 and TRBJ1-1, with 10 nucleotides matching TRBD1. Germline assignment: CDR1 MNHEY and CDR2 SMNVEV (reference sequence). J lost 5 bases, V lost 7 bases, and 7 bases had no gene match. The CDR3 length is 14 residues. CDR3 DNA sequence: TGTGCCAGCACCCGGACAGGGGGAATTACTGAAGCTTTCTTT. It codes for CASTRTGGITEAFF.

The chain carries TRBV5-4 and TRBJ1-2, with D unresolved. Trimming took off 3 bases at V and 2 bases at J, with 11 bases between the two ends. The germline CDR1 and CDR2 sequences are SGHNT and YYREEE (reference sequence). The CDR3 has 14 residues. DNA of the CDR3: TGTGCCAGCAGCTCCGACACCCGGAACTATGGCTACACCTTC. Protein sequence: CASSSDTRNYGYTF. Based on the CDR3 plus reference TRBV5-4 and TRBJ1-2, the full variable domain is ETGVTQSPTHLIKTRGQQVTLRCSSQSGHNTVSWYQQALGQGPQFIFQYYREEENGRGNFPPRFSGLQFPNYSSELNVNALELDDSALYLCASSSDTRNYGYTFGSGTRLTVV.

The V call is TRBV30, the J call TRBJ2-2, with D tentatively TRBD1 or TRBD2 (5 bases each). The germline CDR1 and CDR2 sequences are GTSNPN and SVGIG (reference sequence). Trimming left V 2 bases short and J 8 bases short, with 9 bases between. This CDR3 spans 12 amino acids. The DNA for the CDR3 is TGTGCCTGGAGTAGGGGAGAAGGGGAGCTGTTTTTT. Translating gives CAWSRGEGELFF.

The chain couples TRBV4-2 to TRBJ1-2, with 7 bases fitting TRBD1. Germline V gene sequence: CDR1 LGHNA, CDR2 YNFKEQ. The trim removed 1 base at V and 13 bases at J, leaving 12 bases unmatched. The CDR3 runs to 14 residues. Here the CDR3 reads CASSQARGSEGRTF. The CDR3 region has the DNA TGTGCCAGCAGCCAAGCCAGGGGGAGCGAAGGGCGCACCTTC.

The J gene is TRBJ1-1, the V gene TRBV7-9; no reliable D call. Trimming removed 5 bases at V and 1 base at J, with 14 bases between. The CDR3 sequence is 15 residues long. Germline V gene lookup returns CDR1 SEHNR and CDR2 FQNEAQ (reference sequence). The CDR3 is CASSLRAVENTEAFF. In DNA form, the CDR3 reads TGTGCCAGCAGCCTCCGTGCGGTTGAGAACACTGAAGCTTTCTTT.

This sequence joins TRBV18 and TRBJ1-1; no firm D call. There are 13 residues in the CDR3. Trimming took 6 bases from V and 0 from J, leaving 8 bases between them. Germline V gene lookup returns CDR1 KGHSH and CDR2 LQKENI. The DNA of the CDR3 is TGTGCCAGCTCCCCGGAGCTGAACACTGAAGCTTTCTTT. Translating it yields CASSPELNTEAFF.

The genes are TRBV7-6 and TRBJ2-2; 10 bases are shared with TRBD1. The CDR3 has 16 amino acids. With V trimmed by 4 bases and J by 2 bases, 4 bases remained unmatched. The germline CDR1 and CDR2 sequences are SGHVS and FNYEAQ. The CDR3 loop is CASSSRTGGNTGELFF. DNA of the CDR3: TGTGCCAGCAGCTCGAGGACAGGGGGAAACACCGGGGAGCTGTTTTTT.

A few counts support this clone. The CDR3 reads CASSIGGTGNQPQHF. The CDR3 DNA is TGTGCCAGTAGTATAGGTGGGACAGGCAATCAGCCCCAGCATTTT. The V and J genes are TRBV19 and TRBJ1-5, with 7 nucleotides matching TRBD1. Germline CDR1 and CDR2: LNHDA and SQIVND (reference sequence). V shed 1 base, J shed 2 bases, and the junction held 2 bases outside the gene matches. The CDR3 is made up of 15 amino acids.

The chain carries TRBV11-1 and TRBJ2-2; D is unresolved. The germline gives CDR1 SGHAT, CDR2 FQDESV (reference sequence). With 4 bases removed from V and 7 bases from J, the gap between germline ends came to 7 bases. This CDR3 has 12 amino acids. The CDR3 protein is CASSSHGGELFF. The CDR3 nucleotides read TGTGCCAGCAGCTCCCACGGCGGGGAGCTGTTTTTT.

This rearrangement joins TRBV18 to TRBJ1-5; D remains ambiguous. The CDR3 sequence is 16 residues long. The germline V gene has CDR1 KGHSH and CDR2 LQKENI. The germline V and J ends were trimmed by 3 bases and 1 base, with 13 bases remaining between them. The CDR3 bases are TGTGCCAGCTCACCTACGACCTTATGGAGCAATCAGCCCCAGCATTTT. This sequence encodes CASSPTTLWSNQPQHF.

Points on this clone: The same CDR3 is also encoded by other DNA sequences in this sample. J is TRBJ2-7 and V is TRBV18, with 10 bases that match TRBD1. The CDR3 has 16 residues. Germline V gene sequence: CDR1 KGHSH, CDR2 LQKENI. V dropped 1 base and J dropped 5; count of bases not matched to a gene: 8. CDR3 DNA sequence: TGTGCCAGCTCACCACTGCCGGGACAGGGGAGGAACGAGCAGTACTTC. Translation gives CASSPLPGQGRNEQYF.

The CDR3 protein is CASSSFRVGAEAFF. The CDR3 bases are TGTGCCAGCAGTTCGTTCAGGGTCGGCGCTGAAGCTTTCTTT. The gene calls are TRBV6-5 and TRBJ1-1; tentative D call: TRBD1 (5 bases). Trimming removed 4 bases at V and 6 bases at J, with 15 bases between. Germline V gene data show CDR1 as MNHEY and CDR2 as SVGAGI. CDR3 size: 14 residues.

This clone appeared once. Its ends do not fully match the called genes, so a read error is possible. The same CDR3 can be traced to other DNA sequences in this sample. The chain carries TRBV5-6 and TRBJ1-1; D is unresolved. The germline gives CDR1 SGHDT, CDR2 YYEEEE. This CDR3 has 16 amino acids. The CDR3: CASSFGKGSRGTEAFF. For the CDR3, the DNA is TGTGCCAGTAGCTTCGGCAAAGGGAGTCGTGGAACTGAAGCTTTCTTT.

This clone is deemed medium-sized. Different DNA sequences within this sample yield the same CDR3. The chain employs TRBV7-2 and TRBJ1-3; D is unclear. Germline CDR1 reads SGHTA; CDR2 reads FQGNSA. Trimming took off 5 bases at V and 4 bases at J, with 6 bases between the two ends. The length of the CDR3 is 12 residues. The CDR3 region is CASSPTGNTIYF. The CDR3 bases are TGTGCCAGCAGCCCCACGGGAAACACCATATATTTT.

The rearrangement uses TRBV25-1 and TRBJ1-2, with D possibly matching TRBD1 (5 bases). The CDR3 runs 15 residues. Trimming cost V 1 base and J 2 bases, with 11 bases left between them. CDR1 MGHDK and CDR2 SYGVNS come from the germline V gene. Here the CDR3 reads CASSELEGANYGYTF. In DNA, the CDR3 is TGTGCCAGCAGTGAATTGGAAGGGGCCAACTATGGCTACACCTTC.

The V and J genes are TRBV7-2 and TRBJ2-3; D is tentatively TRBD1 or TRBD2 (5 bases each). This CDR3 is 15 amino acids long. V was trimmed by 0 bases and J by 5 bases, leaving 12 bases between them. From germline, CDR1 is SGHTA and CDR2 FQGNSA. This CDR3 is CASSLAMGVRDTQYF. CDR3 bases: TGTGCCAGCAGCTTAGCTATGGGGGTAAGAGATACGCAGTATTTT.

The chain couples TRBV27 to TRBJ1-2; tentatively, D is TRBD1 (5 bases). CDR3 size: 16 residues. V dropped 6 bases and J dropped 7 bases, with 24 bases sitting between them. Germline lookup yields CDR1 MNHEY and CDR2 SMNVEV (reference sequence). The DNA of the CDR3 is TGTGCCAGCAGGCCGAGCGGGACGGCCACCTCCCGTGGCTACACCTTC. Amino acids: CASRPSGTATSRGYTF.

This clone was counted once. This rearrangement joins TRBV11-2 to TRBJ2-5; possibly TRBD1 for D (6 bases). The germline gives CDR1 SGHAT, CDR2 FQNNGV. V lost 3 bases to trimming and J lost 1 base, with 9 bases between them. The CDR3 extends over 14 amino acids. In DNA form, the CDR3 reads TGTGCCAGCAGCTTCAGGGGCGCCCAAGAGACCCAGTACTTC. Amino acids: CASSFRGAQETQYF.

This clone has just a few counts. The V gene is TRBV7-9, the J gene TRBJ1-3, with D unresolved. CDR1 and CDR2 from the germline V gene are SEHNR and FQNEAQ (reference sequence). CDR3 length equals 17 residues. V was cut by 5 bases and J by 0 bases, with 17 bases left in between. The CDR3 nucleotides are TGTGCCAGCAGCCCCACAACATTGGCTCTCTCTGGAAACACCATATATTTT. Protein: CASSPTTLALSGNTIYF.

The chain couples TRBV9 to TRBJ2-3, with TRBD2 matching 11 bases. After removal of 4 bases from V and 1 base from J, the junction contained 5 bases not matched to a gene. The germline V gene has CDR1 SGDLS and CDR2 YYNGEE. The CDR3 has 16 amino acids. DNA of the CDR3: TGTGCCAGCAGCACTCCTAGCGGGGGGCGCACAGATACGCAGTATTTT. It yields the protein CASSTPSGGRTDTQYF.